This passage covers 16 T cell receptor beta chains from one sample sequenced in a study of blood T cell repertoires in COVID-19. Measured with immunoSEQ multiplex PCR; TCRdb has only the in-frame clones, and not every one. Of roughly 97,000 clones listed, about 89% are singletons. Sequenced material: peripheral blood. All receptors derive from a human donor in a cohort sampled during active COVID-19.

This chain connects TRBV7-2 to TRBJ1-2; 7 positions agree with TRBD1. Unmatched junction bases numbered 10, after V lost 4 bases and J lost 5 bases. This CDR3 is 15 amino acids long. CDR1 and CDR2 from the germline V gene are SGHTA and FQGNSA. CDR3 in amino acids: CASSSPTGLFYGYTF. The CDR3 DNA reads as TGTGCCAGCAGCTCCCCGACAGGGCTATTTTATGGCTACACCTTC.

DNA of the CDR3: TGTGCCAGCAGCCAGAACAGGGGGCAAACAGATACGCAGTATTTT. It specifies CASSQNRGQTDTQYF. This chain uses TRBV3-1 (or the pseudogene TRBV3-2) with TRBJ2-3; TRBD1 matches 9 bases. V shed 3 bases and J 3 bases; nucleotides not matched to a gene: 4. Per the germline V gene, CDR1 is LGHDT and CDR2 is YNNKEL (reference sequence). The CDR3 covers 15 residues.

The chain joins TRBV3-1 (or the pseudogene TRBV3-2) to TRBJ1-4; D might be TRBD1 (6 bases). V dropped 0 bases and J dropped 0 bases, with 17 bases sitting between them. Looked up from germline, CDR1 is LGHDT and CDR2 is YNNKEL (reference sequence). The CDR3 has 19 amino acids. The CDR3 DNA is TGTGCCAGCAGCCAAGACTCGACCTTTTCAGGGGCAACTAATGAAAAACTGTTTTTT. Its protein product is CASSQDSTFSGATNEKLFF.

This clone was seen only a few times. The chain couples TRBV5-4 to TRBJ2-7, with TRBD2 as a possible D gene (6 bases). CDR1 and CDR2 from the germline V gene are SGHNT and YYREEE (reference sequence). Between the trimmed V and J ends, which lost 4 bases and 5 bases, there was a span of 31 bases. This CDR3 has 19 amino acids. The chain's CDR3 is CASSPRPHSDPGVHNEQYF. As DNA, the CDR3 is TGTGCCAGCAGCCCAAGGCCCCACAGTGATCCGGGAGTTCATAACGAGCAGTACTTC.

This clone was seen more than once but under ten times. The DNA for the CDR3 is TGTGCCAGCAGTCCCCCCCATCGGAATTCACCCCTCCACTTT. This gives the protein CASSPPHRNSPLHF. The chain combines TRBV27 with TRBJ1-6, with D unclear. The CDR3 consists of 14 residues. Trimming cost V 5 bases and J 7 bases, with 12 bases left between them. CDR1 MNHEY and CDR2 SMNVEV come from the germline V gene (reference sequence).

J is TRBJ2-2 and V is TRBV7-8; D remains unclear. The CDR3 runs 14 residues. Per the germline V gene, CDR1 is SGHVS and CDR2 is FQNEAQ. Trimming took off 4 bases at V and 4 bases at J, with 10 bases between the two ends. CDR3 amino acids: CASSSERSTGELFF. The CDR3 region has the DNA TGTGCCAGCAGCTCAGAGAGGTCCACCGGGGAGCTGTTTTTT.

V and J are TRBV5-5 and TRBJ1-1, with D hard to call. The CDR3 is 13 amino acids. The V end lost 0 bases, the J end lost 7 bases, and 10 bases lay between the germline ends. Germline CDR1 reads SGHKS; CDR2 reads YYEKEE (reference sequence). The CDR3: CASSLVSFGEAFF. Written as DNA, the CDR3 is TGTGCCAGCAGCTTGGTTTCCTTCGGTGAAGCTTTCTTT. Variable domain in full (rest from reference TRBV5-5 and TRBJ1-1): DAGVTQSPTHLIKTRGQQVTLRCSPISGHKSVSWYQQVLGQGPQFIFQYYEKEERGRGNFPDRFSARQFPNYSSELNVNALLLGDSALYLCASSLVSFGEAFFGQGTRLTVV.

The chain is built from TRBV2 and TRBJ2-3, with D perhaps matching TRBD2 (6 bases). The CDR3 length is 12 residues. Between the trimmed V and J ends, which lost 7 bases and 5 bases, there was a span of 10 bases. Germline V CDR1 and CDR2: SNHLY, FYNNEI. The CDR3 DNA follows: TGTGCCAGCAACCGGGGGTTAGATACGCAGTATTTT. It translates to CASNRGLDTQYF.

V usage is TRBV23-1 and J usage is TRBJ2-5; 10 bases fit TRBD1. TRBV23-1 is treated as an ORF (open reading frame) with a function not yet certain. Trimming took 4 bases from V and 4 from J; bases not matched to a gene: 9. This CDR3 spans 16 amino acids. The CDR3 DNA reads as TGCGCCAGCAGTCGGGATCGACAGGGGGCGAGAGAGACCCAGTACTTC. Residues: CASSRDRQGARETQYF.

V and J are TRBV6-5 and TRBJ1-1, with D unresolved. The CDR3 sequence is 15 residues long. Germline CDR1 and CDR2: MNHEY and SVGAGI. Trimming removed 8 bases from V and 3 bases from J, with 19 bases in between. CDR3 amino acids: CASETRRRRDTEAFF. The DNA for the CDR3 is TGTGCCAGCGAGACTCGCCGGAGGAGGGACACTGAAGCTTTCTTT.

This rearrangement joins TRBV27 to TRBJ1-5; weak D call: TRBD1 (5 bases). CDR1 is MNHEY, CDR2 SMNVEV, per germline (reference sequence). The V end was cut by 3 bases, the J end by 7 bases, with 10 bases between. CDR3 size: 13 residues. CDR3 in amino acids: CASSFTQGQPQHF. As DNA, the CDR3 is TGTGCCAGCAGTTTTACGCAGGGCCAGCCCCAGCATTTT.

This clone was counted between two and nine times. The chain carries TRBV5-4 and TRBJ1-2; 10 nucleotides align to TRBD1. The CDR3 is 14 amino acids. Looked up from germline, CDR1 is SGHNT and CDR2 is YYREEE (reference sequence). V dropped 2 bases and J dropped 7; count of bases not matched to a gene: 5. Written as DNA, the CDR3 is TGTGCCAGCAGCTTCGGACAGGGGGAATCTGGCTACACCTTC. Translated, it gives CASSFGQGESGYTF.

In this sample, this clone turned up a few times. This chain uses TRBV28 with TRBJ1-6; D unresolved. CDR1 and CDR2 from the germline V gene are MDHEN and SYDVKM. The CDR3 is 14 residues long. Between the trimmed V and J ends, which lost 6 bases and 7 bases, there was a span of 13 bases. The CDR3 loop reads CASRTGGRNSPLHF. CDR3 DNA: TGTGCCAGCAGAACTGGAGGGCGAAATTCACCCCTCCACTTT.

The chain combines TRBV7-9 with TRBJ2-1, with TRBD2 matching over 13 bases. The CDR3 sequence is 14 residues long. Trimming cost V 5 bases and J 10 bases; bases outside gene matches: 5. The germline CDR1 and CDR2 sequences are SEHNR and FQNEAQ (reference sequence). DNA for the CDR3: TGTGCCAGCAGCCACGGACTAGCGGGAGAAGAGCAGTTCTTC. Translating gives CASSHGLAGEEQFF.

The J gene is TRBJ1-2, the V gene TRBV11-2, with unresolved D. Per the germline V gene, CDR1 is SGHAT and CDR2 is FQNNGV. With 5 bases removed from V and 3 bases from J, the gap between germline ends came to 16 bases. The CDR3 sequence is 15 residues long. CDR3 nucleotide sequence: TGTGCCAGCAGCCCGGAAATGGGAGGGTACTATGGCTACACCTTC. Its translation: CASSPEMGGYYGYTF.

The CDR3 reads CASSPKWQGSSYNEQFF. As DNA, the CDR3 is TGTGCCAGCAGCCCTAAGTGGCAGGGGAGCTCCTACAATGAGCAGTTCTTC. The chain couples TRBV5-4 to TRBJ2-1; a possible D gene is TRBD1 (6 bases). V was clipped by 4 bases and J by 0 bases, with 17 bases between them. The germline CDR1 and CDR2 sequences are SGHNT and YYREEE (reference sequence). This CDR3 is built from 17 residues.